These 27 T cell receptor beta chains originate from one sample sequenced in a study of blood T cell repertoires in COVID-19. The table came from immunoSEQ multiplex PCR; TCRdb's copy has only in-frame clones and leaves some out. The sample shows fewer than 60,000 clones, 79% of them seen only once. Input material: peripheral blood. These receptors were obtained from a man between 65 and 80 years old with acute or convalescent COVID-19.

This chain connects TRBV7-2 to TRBJ1-2; maybe TRBD1 (5 bases). The CDR3 is made up of 14 amino acids. Between the trimmed V and J ends, which lost 4 bases and 2 bases, there was a span of 11 bases. Germline loops: CDR1 SGHTA, CDR2 FQGNSA. This chain's CDR3 is CASSSGGGNYGYTF. The CDR3, as DNA: TGTGCCAGCAGCTCCGGCGGGGGGAACTATGGCTACACCTTC.

The CDR3 DNA follows: TGTGCCACCACCTCTATGGGGACAGCTAACACAGATACGCAGTATTTT. Translation: CATTSMGTANTDTQYF. This sequence joins TRBV15 and TRBJ2-3, with TRBD1 identical over 7 bases. V was clipped by 7 bases and J by 2 bases; unmatched bases: 12. The germline V gene has CDR1 LNHNV and CDR2 YYDKDF (reference sequence). This CDR3 is built from 16 residues. The complete variable domain, with remaining parts taken from reference TRBV15 and TRBJ2-3, reads DAMVIQNPRYQVTQFGKPVTLSCSQTLNHNVMYWYQQKSSQAPKLLFHYYDKDFNNEADTPDNFQSRRPNTSFCFLDIRSPGLGDTAMYLCATTSMGTANTDTQYFGPGTRLTVL.

The J gene is TRBJ2-1, the V gene TRBV4-2; 7 nucleotides agree with TRBD2. This CDR3 has 17 amino acids. V lost 0 bases to trimming and J lost 6 bases; unmatched junction nucleotides: 11. Per the germline V gene, CDR1 is LGHNA and CDR2 is YNFKEQ. CDR3 nucleotide sequence: TGTGCCAGCAGCCAAGACGAGCGCGGGAGTGAGATCAATGAGCAGTTCTTC. This gives the protein CASSQDERGSEINEQFF.

The rearrangement uses TRBV6-6 and TRBJ2-6, with D unclear. CDR3 length: 13 residues. Trimming removed 7 bases from V and 1 base from J, with 5 bases in between. CDR1 and CDR2 (germline): MNHNY, SVGAGI (reference sequence). The CDR3 loop is CASTPSGANVLTF. For the CDR3, the DNA is TGTGCCAGCACCCCTTCTGGGGCCAACGTCCTGACTTTC.

For the CDR3, the DNA is TGCGCCAGCAGCTTCCAAGGGGGCAACTATGGCTACACCTTC. It is translated as CASSFQGGNYGYTF. This chain connects TRBV5-1 to TRBJ1-2, with 7 nucleotides matching TRBD1. CDR1 is SGHRS and CDR2 is YFSETQ in the germline V gene. CDR3 length: 14 residues. Unmatched junction bases numbered 3, after V lost 2 bases and J lost 2 bases.

This sequence joins TRBV2 and TRBJ2-7, with 7 bases identical to TRBD1. V lost 11 bases and J lost 0; bases outside the gene matches: 7. Germline V gene sequence: CDR1 SNHLY, CDR2 FYNNEI. The length of the CDR3 is 13 residues. In nucleotides, the CDR3 is TGTGCCGTTAAGACAGGGCCCTCCTACGAGCAGTACTTC. It translates to CAVKTGPSYEQYF. Complete variable domain (other parts from reference TRBV2 and TRBJ2-7): EPEVTQTPSHQVTQMGQEVILRCVPISNHLYFYWYRQILGQKVEFLVSFYNNEISEKSEIFDDQFSVERPDGSNFTLKIRSTKLEDSAMYFCAVKTGPSYEQYFGPGTRLTVT.

This clone was counted between two and nine times. The rearrangement uses TRBV12-5 and TRBJ2-7; D is uncertain. V was clipped by 5 bases and J by 4 bases, with 6 bases between them. CDR3 length: 11 amino acids. The germline gives CDR1 LGHNT, CDR2 FRNRAP. For the CDR3, the DNA is TGTGCTAGTGGTGACGGGTACGAGCAGTACTTC. Amino acid sequence: CASGDGYEQYF.

V gene TRBV18 combines with J gene TRBJ2-3; 7 bases match TRBD1. The CDR3 has 18 amino acids. V dropped 5 bases and J dropped 1; count of bases not matched to a gene: 15. Germline lookup yields CDR1 KGHSH and CDR2 LQKENI. The CDR3 loop reads CASSADRNFQRGTDTQYF. For the CDR3, the DNA is TGTGCCAGCTCAGCGGACAGGAATTTCCAGCGAGGCACAGATACGCAGTATTTT.

In this sample, this clone turned up a few times. The V and J genes are TRBV28 and TRBJ1-5; D is unclear. CDR1 and CDR2 from the germline V gene are MDHEN and SYDVKM. CDR3 size: 15 residues. The V gene lost 3 bases and the J gene lost 7 bases, with 16 bases spanning the gap. The CDR3 coding sequence is TGTGCCAGCAGTTTTCGCTGGGGAGAAGGACAGCCCCAGCATTTT. Its protein product is CASSFRWGEGQPQHF.

In the case of this clone: A read error may account for a junction end that differs from germline. This chain joins TRBV15 and TRBJ2-7; 7 bases are a match to TRBD1. This CDR3 has 11 residues. CDR1 is LNHNV and CDR2 is YYDKDF in the germline V gene (reference sequence). CDR3 residues: CATSQGDRVHF. The CDR3 DNA sequence: TGTGCCACCAGCCAAGGAGACAGGGTGCACTTC.

The V and J genes are TRBV20-1 and TRBJ1-2; a weak D match, TRBD1 (5 bases). Germline CDR1 is DFQATT and CDR2 is SNEGSKA (reference sequence). The CDR3 length is 11 residues. The V end lost 3 bases, the J end lost 7 bases, and 9 bases lay between the germline ends. CDR3 sequence (DNA): TGCAGTGCTAGCCAGGGTGCTGGCTACACCTTC. Translated, it gives CSASQGAGYTF.

V gene TRBV3-1 (or the pseudogene TRBV3-2) combines with J gene TRBJ1-6; D uncertain. The V gene's germline CDR1 is LGHDT and CDR2 YNNKEL (reference sequence). V gave up 0 bases and J gave up 12 bases, with 9 bases separating them. The CDR3 totals 13 residues. The CDR3 bases are TGTGCCAGCAGCCAAGAATCCCCAGTACCCCTCCACTTT. Protein product: CASSQESPVPLHF.

V usage is TRBV6-5 and J usage is TRBJ2-2, with TRBD2 matching 11 bases. Germline V gives CDR1 MNHEY, CDR2 SVGAGI. This CDR3 spans 16 amino acids. Trimming cost V 0 bases and J 4 bases; bases outside gene matches: 1. The CDR3 DNA follows: TGTGCCAGCAGTTACTCGGGACTAGCGGTCACCGGGGAGCTGTTTTTT. Translation: CASSYSGLAVTGELFF.

The gene calls are TRBV19 and TRBJ1-1; TRBD1 might be the D (6 bases). V lost 5 bases and J lost 1, with 11 bases in between. The CDR3 runs to 14 residues. Looked up from germline, CDR1 is LNHDA and CDR2 is SQIVND (reference sequence). The CDR3 loop reads CASSAGVSNTEAFF. CDR3 coding DNA: TGTGCCAGTAGTGCAGGGGTCTCGAACACTGAAGCTTTCTTT.

A single count supports this clone. The chain couples TRBV6-6 to TRBJ2-5, with TRBD2 matching 7 bases. The V and J ends lost 2 bases and 0 bases, in that order; junction bases with no gene match: 6. This CDR3 has 16 residues. Germline lookup yields CDR1 MNHNY and CDR2 SVGAGI (reference sequence). The CDR3 coding sequence is TGTGCCAGCAGTTACGGGCTAGCGGACTACCAAGAGACCCAGTACTTC. It specifies CASSYGLADYQETQYF.

The chain joins TRBV5-3 to TRBJ2-3; 7 bases agree with TRBD2. TRBV5-3 has ORF status, its function being uncertain. This CDR3 has 16 amino acids. Trimming took 4 bases from V and 2 from J; bases not matched to a gene: 10. The CDR3 region is CARSPRGGRYTDTQYF. CDR3 coding DNA: TGTGCCAGAAGCCCACGGGGCGGGAGATACACAGATACGCAGTATTTT.

The chain has TRBV24-1 and TRBJ2-1, with D possibly matching TRBD2 (6 bases). CDR3 size: 14 residues. Per germline, CDR1 KGHDR and CDR2 SFDVKD. The V end was cut by 5 bases, the J end by 4 bases, with 11 bases between. The CDR3 loop is CATSASGTYNEQFF. In DNA form, the CDR3 reads TGTGCCACCAGTGCTTCCGGGACTTACAATGAGCAGTTCTTC.

This chain uses TRBV5-6 with TRBJ2-6, with TRBD1 as a possible D gene (6 bases). The germline V and J ends were trimmed by 3 bases and 2 bases, with 9 bases remaining between them. This CDR3 spans 15 amino acids. The germline V gene encodes CDR1 SGHDT and CDR2 YYEEEE. CDR3 region: CASSSSGAGANVLTF. The CDR3, as DNA: TGTGCCAGCAGCTCCTCAGGGGCTGGGGCCAACGTCCTGACTTTC.

This chain links TRBV3-1 (or the pseudogene TRBV3-2) with TRBJ2-1; 7 bases align to TRBD2. The germline V gene has CDR1 LGHDT and CDR2 YNNKEL (reference sequence). Germline trimming cut 3 bases from V and 13 bases from J; bases unmatched to any gene: 12. The CDR3 length is 14 residues. This chain's CDR3 is CASSQDSGTKIQFF. CDR3 nucleotide sequence: TGTGCCAGCAGCCAGGACTCCGGGACTAAAATCCAGTTCTTC.

The J gene is TRBJ1-2, the V gene TRBV5-1; the match to TRBD1 covers 9 bases. Germline CDR1 and CDR2: SGHRS and YFSETQ. This CDR3 spans 15 amino acids. V gave up 6 bases and J gave up 0 bases; unmatched junction bases: 6. CDR3 sequence reads: CASTGQGPANYGYTF. Here the CDR3 DNA reads TGCGCCAGCACCGGACAGGGGCCAGCTAACTATGGCTACACCTTC.

The rearrangement links TRBV12-3 or TRBV12-4 to TRBJ2-7, with 10 bases that match TRBD1. The CDR3 is 13 amino acids. Germline trimming cut 5 bases from V and 7 bases from J; bases unmatched to any gene: 5. This chain's CDR3 is CASSDDRGREQYF. CDR3 DNA: TGTGCCAGCAGTGACGACAGGGGGCGGGAGCAGTACTTC.

The chain has TRBV18 and TRBJ2-2; D unresolved. Trimming left V 6 bases short and J 5 bases short, with 13 bases between. This CDR3 is built from 14 residues. The V gene's germline CDR1 is KGHSH and CDR2 LQKENI. CDR3 nucleotides: TGTGCCAGCTCCCCCCGGGTAGAAACCGGGGAGCTGTTTTTT. Translating gives CASSPRVETGELFF.

The gene calls are TRBV4-2 and TRBJ2-3; 15 positions agree with TRBD2. V gave up 1 base and J gave up 0 bases; unmatched junction bases: 2. The CDR3 has 18 residues. Looked up from germline, CDR1 is LGHNA and CDR2 is YNFKEQ. CDR3 DNA: TGTGCCAGCAGCCAAGGGACTAGCGGGGGGGCTAGCACAGATACGCAGTATTTT. Translated: CASSQGTSGGASTDTQYF.

V and J are TRBV5-1 and TRBJ2-3; tentatively, D is TRBD2 (6 bases). The CDR3 is made up of 15 amino acids. Between the trimmed V and J ends, which lost 4 bases and 1 base, there was a span of 13 bases. Germline V gene lookup returns CDR1 SGHRS and CDR2 YFSETQ. The CDR3 is CASSPLRRGTDTQYF. CDR3 coding DNA: TGCGCCAGCAGCCCGCTTAGGAGGGGCACAGATACGCAGTATTTT.

The V call is TRBV6-5, the J call TRBJ1-5; possible D gene TRBD1, 6 bases. Germline CDR1 and CDR2: MNHEY and SVGAGI. V was clipped by 5 bases and J by 2 bases, with 10 bases between them. The CDR3 is made up of 14 amino acids. The CDR3 spells CASSNRAGNQPQHF. CDR3 in DNA: TGTGCCAGCAGTAACAGGGCTGGCAATCAGCCCCAGCATTTT.

The gene calls are TRBV6-5 and TRBJ1-2; 7 bases are a match to TRBD1. The CDR3 sequence is 15 residues long. The germline V gene has CDR1 MNHEY and CDR2 SVGAGI. V trimming: 5 bases; J trimming: 5 bases; junction bases outside the gene matches: 11. The CDR3 loop is CASSPPRQGLYGYTF. The DNA for the CDR3 is TGTGCCAGCAGTCCACCAAGACAGGGTCTATATGGCTACACCTTC.

The V call is TRBV11-3, the J call TRBJ2-1; 7 bases map to TRBD2. V lost 8 bases to trimming and J lost 8 bases; unmatched junction nucleotides: 6. The CDR3 runs to 12 residues. CDR1 and CDR2 from the germline V gene are SGHNT and YENEEA. The CDR3 DNA reads TGTGCCAGCGGGAGGGACGGGGATGAGCAGTTCTTC. This translates into CASGRDGDEQFF.